Reported below is one T cell receptor beta chain. Germline V lookup: CDR1 SNHLY, CDR2 FYNNEI. This CDR3 is built from 14 residues. Trimming took off 8 bases at V and 0 bases at J, with 11 bases between the two ends. This sample was taken from a study of blood T cell repertoires in COVID-19. Study-wide background: The United States, Italy and Spain provided the acute and convalescent COVID-19 samples.

Within the 2 weeks before study entry, each person in the exposed group met a COVID-19 case. Repertoires were generated with immunoSEQ multiplex PCR, while TCRdb's copy carries only in-frame clones and drops some. The data show 200,000 to 250,000 clones, with over 75% seen just once and more than 3% held by the top ten. The rearrangement uses TRBV2 and TRBJ1-5; D perhaps matches TRBD1 (6 bases). This TCR was sampled from a woman in her twenties or thirties who had been exposed to COVID-19. Sequencing used PBMCs or T cells enriched from blood (not recorded which). CDR3 DNA sequence: TGTGCCAGCGAGAACAGGGCTAGCAATCAGCCCCAGCATTTT. As protein: CASENRASNQPQHF. Supplemented by reference TRBV2 and TRBJ1-5, the full variable domain reads EPEVTQTPSHQVTQMGQEVILRCVPISNHLYFYWYRQILGQKVEFLVSFYNNEISEKSEIFDDQFSVERPDGSNFTLKIRSTKLEDSAMYFCASENRASNQPQHFGDGTRLSIL.